This TCR beta chain was profiled in a study of beta chain features in type 1 diabetes. Of the isolated RNA, all was reverse transcribed, and so the sequenced material was expressed TCRB transcripts. The data were produced by immunoSEQ multiplex PCR, yet TCRdb's version contains in-frame clones alone and is incomplete. The sample comprises about 650,000 clones, 12% of which are singletons, and around 0.12% rests with the top ten. The ends were cut back, 1 base at V and 1 base at J, with 7 bases in the middle. The CDR3 runs 15 residues. The V gene's germline CDR1 is SGHVS and CDR2 FQNEAQ. Sorting of CD4+ naive, central memory, regulatory and stem cell-like memory cells was performed via CD45RO/CCR7/CD25/CD127/CD95/CD27. The study, taken as a whole, reports: Cells carrying high TCR expression could end up over-represented when cDNA is sequenced. Shorter templates might be favored by PCR, equally in patients and controls. Among patients with Type 1 diabetes, TCRB CDR3s were moderately but significantly shorter in every one of the four CD4+ subsets.

About this clone itself: Its antigen is still unknown.

The receptor comes from a man younger than 45 with type 1 diabetes. Sequenced: naive CD4+ T cells from blood. The chain uses TRBV7-8 and TRBJ1-4, with TRBD1 as a possible D gene (6 bases). CDR3 nucleotide sequence: TGTGCCAGCAGCTTAGTGACAGGAACTAATGAAAAACTGTTTTTT. Its protein product is CASSLVTGTNEKLFF. Combining the CDR3 with reference TRBV7-8 and TRBJ1-4 gives the whole variable domain GAGVSQSPRYKVAKRGQDVALRCDPISGHVSLFWYQQALGQGPEFLTYFQNEAQLDKSGLPSDRFFAERPEGSVSTLKIQRTQQEDSAVYLCASSLVTGTNEKLFFGSGTQLSVL.